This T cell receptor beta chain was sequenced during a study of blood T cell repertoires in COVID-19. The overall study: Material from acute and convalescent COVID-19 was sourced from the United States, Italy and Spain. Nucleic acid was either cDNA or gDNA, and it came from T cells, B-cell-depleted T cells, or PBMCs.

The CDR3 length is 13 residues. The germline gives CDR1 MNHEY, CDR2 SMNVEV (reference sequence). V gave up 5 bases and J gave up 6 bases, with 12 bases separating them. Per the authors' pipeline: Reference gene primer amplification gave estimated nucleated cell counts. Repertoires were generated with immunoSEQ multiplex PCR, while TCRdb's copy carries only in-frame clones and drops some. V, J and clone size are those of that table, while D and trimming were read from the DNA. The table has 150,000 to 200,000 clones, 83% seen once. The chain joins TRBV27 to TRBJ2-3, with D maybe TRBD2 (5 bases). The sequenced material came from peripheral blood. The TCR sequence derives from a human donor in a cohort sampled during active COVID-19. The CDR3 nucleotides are TGTGCCAGCAGTCTCAGCGGAAGGGATACGCAGTATTTT. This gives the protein CASSLSGRDTQYF.